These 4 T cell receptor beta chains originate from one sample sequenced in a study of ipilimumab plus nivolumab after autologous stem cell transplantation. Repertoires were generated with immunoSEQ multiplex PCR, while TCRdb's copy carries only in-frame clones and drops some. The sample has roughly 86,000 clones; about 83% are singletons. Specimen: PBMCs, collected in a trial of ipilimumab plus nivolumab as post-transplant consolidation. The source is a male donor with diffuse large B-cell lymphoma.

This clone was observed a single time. The CDR3 protein is CASSTLGAPNTEAFF. The DNA of the CDR3 is TGTGCCAGTAGTACTTTAGGAGCGCCGAACACTGAAGCTTTCTTT. The chain carries TRBV19 and TRBJ1-1; no clear D. The V end was cut by 4 bases, the J end by 1 base, with 13 bases between. This CDR3 is 15 amino acids long. CDR1 and CDR2 from the germline V gene are LNHDA and SQIVND (reference sequence).

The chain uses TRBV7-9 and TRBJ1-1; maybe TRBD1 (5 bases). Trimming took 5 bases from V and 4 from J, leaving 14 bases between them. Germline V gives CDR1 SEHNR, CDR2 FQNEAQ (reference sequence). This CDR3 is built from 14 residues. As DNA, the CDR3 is TGTGCCAGCAGCCGCAGGGAGGTCGCCACTGAAGCTTTCTTT. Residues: CASSRREVATEAFF.

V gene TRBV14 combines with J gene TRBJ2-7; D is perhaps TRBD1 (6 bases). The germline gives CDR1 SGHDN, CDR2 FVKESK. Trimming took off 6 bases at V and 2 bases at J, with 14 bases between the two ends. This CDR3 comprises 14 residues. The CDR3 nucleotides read TGTGCCAGCAGTCGGATTGGACAGACCTACGAGCAGTACTTC. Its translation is CASSRIGQTYEQYF.

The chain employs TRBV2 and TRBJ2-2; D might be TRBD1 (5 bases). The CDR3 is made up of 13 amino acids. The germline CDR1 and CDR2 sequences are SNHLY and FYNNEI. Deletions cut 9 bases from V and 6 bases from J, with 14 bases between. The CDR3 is CARSPGRAGELFF. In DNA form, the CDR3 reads TGTGCCAGGAGTCCAGGCAGGGCCGGGGAGCTGTTTTTT.